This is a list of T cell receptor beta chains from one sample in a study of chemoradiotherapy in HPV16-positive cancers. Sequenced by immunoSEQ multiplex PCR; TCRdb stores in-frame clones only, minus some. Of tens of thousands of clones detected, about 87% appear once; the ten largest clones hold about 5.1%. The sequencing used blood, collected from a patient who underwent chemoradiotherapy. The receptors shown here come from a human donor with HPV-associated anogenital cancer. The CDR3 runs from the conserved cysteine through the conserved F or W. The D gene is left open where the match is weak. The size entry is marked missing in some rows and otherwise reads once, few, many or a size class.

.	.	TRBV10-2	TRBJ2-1	CASSEMDPYEQFF	TGCGCCAGCAGTGAGATGGACCCCTATGAGCAGTTCTTC
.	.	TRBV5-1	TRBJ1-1	CASSLDRLNPEAFF	TGCGCCAGCAGCTTGGACCGCCTAAATCCCGAAGCTTTCTTT
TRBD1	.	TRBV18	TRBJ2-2	CASSPTWGTGAAGELFF	TGTGCCAGCTCGCCAACTTGGGGGACAGGGGCCGCCGGGGAGCTGTTTTTT
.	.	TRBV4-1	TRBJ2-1	CASSQLPYNEQFF	TGCGCCAGCAGCCAACTCCCCTACAATGAGCAGTTCTTC
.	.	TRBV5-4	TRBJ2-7	CASSLGDPPYEQYF	TGTGCCAGCAGCTTGGGTGACCCCCCCTACGAGCAGTACTTC
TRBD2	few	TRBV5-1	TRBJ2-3	CASSLASGGADTQYF	TGCGCCAGCAGCTTGGCTAGCGGGGGGGCAGATACGCAGTATTTT
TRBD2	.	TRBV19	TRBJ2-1	CASSNLLAGGGYNEQFF	TGTGCCAGTAGTAACCTACTAGCGGGAGGGGGCTACAATGAGCAGTTCTTC
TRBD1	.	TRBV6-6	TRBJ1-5	CASSHTTGSGQPQHF	TGTGCCAGCAGTCATACGACAGGGTCGGGTCAGCCCCAGCATTTT
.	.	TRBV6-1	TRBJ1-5	CASSVLIQGNQPQHF	TGTGCCAGCAGTGTCCTGATACAGGGCAATCAGCCCCAGCATTTT
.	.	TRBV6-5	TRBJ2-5	CASSYSGHISAVTQYF	TGTGCCAGCAGTTACTCCGGTCATATTAGTGCAGTTACCCAGTACTTC
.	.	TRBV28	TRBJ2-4	CASSIPGTYVAKNIQYF	TGTGCCAGCAGTATCCCCGGGACCTATGTAGCCAAAAACATTCAGTACTTC
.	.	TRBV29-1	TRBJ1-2	CSVATGSGNYGYTF	TGCAGCGTAGCCACAGGGTCTGGTAACTATGGCTACACCTTC
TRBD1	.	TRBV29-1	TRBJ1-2	CSVEKGTGTGYTF	TGCAGCGTTGAAAAAGGGACAGGGACTGGCTACACCTTC
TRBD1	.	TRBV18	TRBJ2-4	CASSPWTGENIQYF	TGTGCCAGCTCACCGTGGACAGGGGAAAACATTCAGTACTTC